This entry lists 15 T cell receptor beta chains sequenced from one sample in a study of beta chain features in type 1 diabetes. For these receptors, no antigen is known. Whole-study findings and limits: Moderately but significantly shorter TCRB CDR3s were found in Type 1 diabetes patients in all four CD4+ subsets.

cDNA synthesis used the whole RNA isolate, giving expressed TCRB sequences. Produced via immunoSEQ multiplex PCR; TCRdb's table is partial and in-frame only. The repertoire consists of about 160,000 clones, with approximately 8.8% occurring once and the leading ten covering roughly 0.7%. Source material: central memory CD4+ T cells from blood. The receptors come from a woman in her 30s with type 1 diabetes.

This clone was counted a few times. The rearrangement uses TRBV6-1 and TRBJ1-1; possible D gene TRBD1, 6 bases. This CDR3 has 13 amino acids. Looked up from germline, CDR1 is MNHNS and CDR2 is SASEGT. The V end lost 3 bases, the J end lost 1 base, and 6 bases lay between the germline ends. The CDR3 nucleotides read TGTGCCAGCAGTGAGACAGGGAACACTGAAGCTTTCTTT. Its translation is CASSETGNTEAFF.

This rearrangement joins TRBV2 to TRBJ2-5; D might be TRBD1 (6 bases). The CDR3 has 15 amino acids. Germline CDR1 SNHLY, CDR2 FYNNEI. Trimming took off 7 bases at V and 2 bases at J, with 17 bases between the two ends. The DNA of the CDR3 is TGTGCCAGCACTGGGGGCTACAGGAGGCAAGAGACCCAGTACTTC. This gives the protein CASTGGYRRQETQYF.

This CDR3 reads CASSDGGGGSNQPQHF. DNA for the CDR3: TGTGCCAGCAGTGATGGGGGAGGGGGTAGCAATCAGCCCCAGCATTTT. The chain couples TRBV2 to TRBJ1-5; tentative D call: TRBD1 (6 bases). The V gene's germline CDR1 is SNHLY and CDR2 FYNNEI. CDR3 size: 16 residues. Deletions cut 3 bases from V and 0 bases from J, with 12 bases between.

This clone turned up a few times. The chain is built from TRBV27 and TRBJ1-4, with a possible D match to TRBD1 (5 bases). Germline CDR1 is MNHEY and CDR2 is SMNVEV (reference sequence). CDR3 size: 13 residues. The V gene lost 3 bases and the J gene lost 7 bases, with 9 bases spanning the gap. CDR3 bases: TGTGCCAGCAGTTTGGGACTGGTTGAAAAACTGTTTTTT. This gives the protein CASSLGLVEKLFF.

CDR3 coding DNA: TGTGCCAGCAGCCCCGTGTTAGGGGAAATACACGAGCAGTACTTC. It translates to CASSPVLGEIHEQYF. The chain employs TRBV7-2 and TRBJ2-7; tentative D call: TRBD1 (5 bases). Germline values: CDR1 SGHTA, CDR2 FQGNSA. V lost 5 bases, J lost 5 bases, and 19 bases lay in between. The CDR3 has 15 amino acids.

The chain carries TRBV6-5 and TRBJ1-2, with D possibly being TRBD1 (6 bases). V was shortened by 2 bases and J by 8 bases, with 12 bases between the two germline ends. The CDR3 consists of 13 residues. Germline assignment: CDR1 MNHEY and CDR2 SVGAGI. The CDR3 nucleotides are TGTGCCAGCAGTTACGGGACACTGCAGGGCTACACCTTC. This gives the protein CASSYGTLQGYTF.

This rearrangement joins TRBV14 to TRBJ2-1; 7 nucleotides line up with TRBD2. CDR3 size: 15 residues. Germline CDR1 SGHDN, CDR2 FVKESK. Unmatched junction bases numbered 3, after V lost 4 bases and J lost 0 bases. CDR3 sequence (DNA): TGTGCCAGCAGCCTCCGCGGGGGCTCCTACAATGAGCAGTTCTTC. It codes for CASSLRGGSYNEQFF.

This clone appeared many times. The rearrangement joins TRBV30 to TRBJ2-1; D is perhaps TRBD1 (5 bases). V lost 0 bases and J 2 bases, leaving 14 bases between the germline ends. The CDR3 runs 16 residues. Germline V gene data show CDR1 as GTSNPN and CDR2 as SVGIG (reference sequence). In DNA, the CDR3 is TGTGCCTGGAGTGTATGGGGCGGTTCGACCTACAATGAGCAGTTCTTC. Its protein product is CAWSVWGGSTYNEQFF. The complete variable domain, with remaining parts taken from reference TRBV30 and TRBJ2-1, reads SQTIHQWPATLVQPVGSPLSLECTVEGTSNPNLYWYRQAAGRGLQLLFYSVGIGQISSEVPQNLSASRPQDRQFILSSKKLLLSDSGFYLCAWSVWGGSTYNEQFFGPGTRLTVL.

The V gene is TRBV6-6, the J gene TRBJ2-7, with D possibly matching TRBD2 (5 bases). The length of the CDR3 is 13 residues. CDR1 is MNHNY and CDR2 is SVGAGI in the germline V gene (reference sequence). The ends were cut back, 2 bases at V and 7 bases at J, with 12 bases in the middle. DNA for the CDR3: TGTGCCAGCAGTTACAGGGAGAGGGATGAGCAGTACTTC. It is translated as CASSYRERDEQYF.

This clone appeared a few times. The germline gene is not matched at one end of the junction; a read error may be the cause. V gene TRBV10-3 combines with J gene TRBJ2-7; 7 bases map to TRBD1. Germline values: CDR1 ENHRY, CDR2 SYGVKD. This CDR3 has 14 residues. The CDR3 sequence: CASSLNAGTAEQYF. The CDR3 nucleotides are TGTGCCAGCAGTTTAAACGCCGGGACAGCCGAGCAGTACTTC.

This clone was observed a handful of times. The chain carries TRBV25-1 and TRBJ2-5; D might be TRBD1 (5 bases). V was clipped by 3 bases and J by 5 bases, with 13 bases between them. The CDR3 is made up of 14 amino acids. Per germline, CDR1 MGHDK and CDR2 SYGVNS. CDR3 in DNA: TGTGCCAGCAGTGACCCACAAGGGGCCGAGACCCAGTACTTC. Translating gives CASSDPQGAETQYF.

Only a few counts were recorded for this clone. The chain employs TRBV4-1 and TRBJ1-1; weak D call: TRBD1 (6 bases). CDR3 size: 15 residues. Between the trimmed V and J ends, which lost 3 bases and 4 bases, there was a span of 15 bases. The germline V gene has CDR1 MGHRA and CDR2 YSYEKL. The CDR3 region is CASSHELRGVTEAFF. The CDR3 DNA is TGCGCCAGCAGCCATGAACTCAGGGGAGTCACTGAAGCTTTCTTT.

The chain combines TRBV28 with TRBJ1-4; perhaps TRBD1 as D (5 bases). The CDR3 contains 13 residues. CDR1 is MDHEN and CDR2 is SYDVKM in the germline V gene. Trimming shortened V by 5 bases and J by 5 bases, and 9 bases separated the two germline ends. For the CDR3, the DNA is TGTGCCAGCAGTCCACGACAGAATGAAAAACTGTTTTTT. As protein: CASSPRQNEKLFF.

This chain connects TRBV15 to TRBJ1-4; D gene unclear. This CDR3 has 13 amino acids. Trimming removed 8 bases at V and 6 bases at J, with 13 bases between. The germline CDR1 and CDR2 sequences are LNHNV and YYDKDF (reference sequence). CDR3 sequence reads: CATAGSPYEKLFF. In nucleotides, the CDR3 is TGTGCCACCGCAGGCTCTCCGTATGAAAAACTGTTTTTT.

V gene TRBV6-6 combines with J gene TRBJ2-7; tentative D call: TRBD1 (6 bases). The CDR3 loop spans 14 amino acids. Germline V gene data show CDR1 as MNHNY and CDR2 as SVGAGI (reference sequence). V was cut by 6 bases and J by 3 bases, with 15 bases left in between. In nucleotides, the CDR3 is TGTGCCAGCAGACAGGGCAGAGAGAACTACGAGCAGTACTTC. This encodes CASRQGRENYEQYF.